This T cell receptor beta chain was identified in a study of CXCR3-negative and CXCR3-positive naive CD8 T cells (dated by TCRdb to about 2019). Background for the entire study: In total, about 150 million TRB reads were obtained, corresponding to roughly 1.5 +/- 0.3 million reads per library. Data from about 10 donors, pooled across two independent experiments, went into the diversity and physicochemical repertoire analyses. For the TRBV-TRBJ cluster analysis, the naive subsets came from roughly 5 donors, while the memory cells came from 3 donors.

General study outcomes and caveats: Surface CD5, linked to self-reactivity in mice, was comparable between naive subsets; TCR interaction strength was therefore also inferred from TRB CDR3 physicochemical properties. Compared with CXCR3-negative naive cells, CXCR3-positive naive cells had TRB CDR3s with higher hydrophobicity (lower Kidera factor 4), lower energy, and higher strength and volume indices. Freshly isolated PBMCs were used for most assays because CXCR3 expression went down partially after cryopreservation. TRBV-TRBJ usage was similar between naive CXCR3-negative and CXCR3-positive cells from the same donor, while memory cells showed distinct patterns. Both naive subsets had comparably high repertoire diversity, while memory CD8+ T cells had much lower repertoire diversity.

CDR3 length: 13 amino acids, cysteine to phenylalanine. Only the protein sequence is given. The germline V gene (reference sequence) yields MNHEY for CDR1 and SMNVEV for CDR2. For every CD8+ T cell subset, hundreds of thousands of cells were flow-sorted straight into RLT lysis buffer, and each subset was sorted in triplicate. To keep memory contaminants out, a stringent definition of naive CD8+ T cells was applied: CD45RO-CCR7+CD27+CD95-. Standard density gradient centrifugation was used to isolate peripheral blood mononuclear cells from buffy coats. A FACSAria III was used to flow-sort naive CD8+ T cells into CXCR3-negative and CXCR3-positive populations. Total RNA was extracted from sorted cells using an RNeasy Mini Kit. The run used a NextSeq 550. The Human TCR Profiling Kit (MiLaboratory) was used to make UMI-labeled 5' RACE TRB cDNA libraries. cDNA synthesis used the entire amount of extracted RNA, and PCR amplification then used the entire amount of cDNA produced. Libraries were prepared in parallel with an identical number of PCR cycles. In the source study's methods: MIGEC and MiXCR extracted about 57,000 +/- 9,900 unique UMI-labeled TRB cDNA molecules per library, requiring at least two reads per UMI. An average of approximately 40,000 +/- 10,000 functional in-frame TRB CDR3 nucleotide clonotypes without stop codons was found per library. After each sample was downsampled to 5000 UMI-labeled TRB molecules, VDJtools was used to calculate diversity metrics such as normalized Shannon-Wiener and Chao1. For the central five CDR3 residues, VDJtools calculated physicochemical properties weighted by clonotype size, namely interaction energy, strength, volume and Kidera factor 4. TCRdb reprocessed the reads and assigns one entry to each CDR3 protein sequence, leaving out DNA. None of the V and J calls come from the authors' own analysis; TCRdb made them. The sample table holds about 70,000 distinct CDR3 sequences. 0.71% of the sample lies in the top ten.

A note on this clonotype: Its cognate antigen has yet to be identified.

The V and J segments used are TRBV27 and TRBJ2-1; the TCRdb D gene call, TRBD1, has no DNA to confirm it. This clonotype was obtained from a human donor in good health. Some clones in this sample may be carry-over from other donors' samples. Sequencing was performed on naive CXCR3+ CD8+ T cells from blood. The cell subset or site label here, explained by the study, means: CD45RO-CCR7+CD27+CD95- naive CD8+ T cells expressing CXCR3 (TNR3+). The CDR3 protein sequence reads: CASSIRGNGEQFF.